The sequence of this T cell receptor (beta chain) was determined in a study of graft-versus-host responses after intestinal transplantation (dated by TCRdb to the early 2020s). Regarding the research as a whole: Recipients received multivisceral, liver-intestinal, or isolated intestinal transplants. Bulk TCR-beta CDR3 sequencing was used to track graft-versus-host and host-versus-graft alloreactive T cell clones in the graft, circulation and bone marrow after intestinal transplantation. Instead of going to the commercial service, samples from a few later patients were sequenced in-house on an Illumina MiSeq and processed with MiXCR. Every recipient was given anti-thymocyte globulin induction, followed by roughly 3 years of maintenance tacrolimus and steroids. A peak of at least 4% donor T cells among recipient peripheral blood mononuclear cells was the definition used for donor T cell macrochimerism. To identify alloreactive clones, pre-transplant mixed lymphocyte reaction products were sequenced and compared with unstimulated pre-transplant donor and recipient T cells. A cohort of about two dozen intestinal transplant recipients, including one retransplant, was enrolled, and a few patients lacking pretransplant specimens were excluded. The research as a whole found: In patients with donor T cell macrochimerism, the allografts had high GvH to HvG T cell clonal ratios. Early after transplant, peak levels of circulating GvH clones were associated with declines in HvG clones. The relatively low number and heterogeneity of intestinal transplant patients limited the conclusions. GvH clones were found in recipient bone marrow, and some of the GvH clones appeared earlier in ileal mucosa or blood, which is consistent with an intestinal mucosal origin.

The label giving this sample's time point can be read as: cells obtained before transplantation from donor or recipient. CD3+CD4+ and CD3+CD8+ populations were FACS-sorted from unstimulated pre-transplant donor and recipient cells taken from spleen or lymph nodes. The library was generated by the immunoSEQ multiplex PCR assay. For most patients, genomic DNA was isolated with the Qiagen DNeasy Blood and Tissue Kit and sent frozen to Adaptive Biotechnologies for TCR sequencing. For most patients, genomic DNA was subjected to high-throughput TCR-beta CDR3 sequencing by Adaptive Biotechnologies. On the authors' methods: Adaptive's ImmunoSEQ software was the source of the TCR sequencing data for 18 patients, while a few other patients were processed with MiXCR and VDJtools. CD4 versus CD8 sorting errors were corrected by removing sequences found in both subsets at a frequency ratio below 5:1. CDR3 nucleotide sequences shared between donor and recipient were removed because their origin could not be assigned. At least 2-fold expansion over unstimulated cells and a minimum CFSE-low frequency of 0.002% (template counts) or 0.001% (read counts) were required for clones to be classified as alloreactive. Clones were considered mappable if detected in sequenced pre-transplant spleen, lymph node, or MLR CFSE-low populations of the donor or recipient. Cumulative frequency of alloreactive clones was calculated as a percentage of all sequences weighted by copy number. Imported from immuneACCESS, the table was reduced by TCRdb to in-frame sequences with V and J called. These copies leave out some clones; in studies compared against another copy, an unresolved V gene accounts for under half, and the cause of the remainder is not known. V, J and clone size are those of that table, while D and trimming were read from the DNA. For this sample there are 75,000 to 95,000 clones; approximately 94% appear just once. The top ten hold about 2% of the sample.

Comment on this clone: Its antigen is unknown. No clone much larger than this one lies a single base away; base qualities are absent.

The V end gives up 0 bases and the J end 5 bases, leaving 9 bases in the junction not matched to a gene. The germline V gene yields LGHNA for CDR1 and YSLEER for CDR2. From the cysteine up to the phenylalanine, the CDR3 has a length of 17 residues. The retained sequence is limited to the CDR3, 51 bases, with the frame set at the first base. The source of this sequence is a human donor who received an intestinal transplant. The specimen was unstimulated CD8+ T cells sorted from spleen or lymph node cells, collected before intestinal transplant. In this chain, TRBV4-3 is recombined with TRBJ2-3, and TRBD2 matches 9 of the central bases. The encoded CDR3 is CASSQESAGGPVDTQYF. The nucleotide sequence reads TGCGCCAGCAGCCAAGAGTCGGCGGGGGGGCCGGTAGATACGCAGTATTTT.